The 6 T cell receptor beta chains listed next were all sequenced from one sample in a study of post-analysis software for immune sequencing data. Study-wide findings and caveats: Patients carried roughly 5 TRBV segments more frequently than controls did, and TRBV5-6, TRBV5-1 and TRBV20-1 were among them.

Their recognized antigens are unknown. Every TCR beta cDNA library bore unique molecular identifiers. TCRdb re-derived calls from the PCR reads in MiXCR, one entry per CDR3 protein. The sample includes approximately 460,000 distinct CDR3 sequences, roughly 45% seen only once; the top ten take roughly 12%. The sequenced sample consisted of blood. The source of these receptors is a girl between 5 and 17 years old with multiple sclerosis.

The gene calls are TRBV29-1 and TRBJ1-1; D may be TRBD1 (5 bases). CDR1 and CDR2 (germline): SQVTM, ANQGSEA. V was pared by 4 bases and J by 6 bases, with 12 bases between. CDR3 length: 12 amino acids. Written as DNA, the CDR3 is TGCAGCGTTGTGGCGAGGGACCCTGAAGCTTTCTTT. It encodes CSVVARDPEAFF.

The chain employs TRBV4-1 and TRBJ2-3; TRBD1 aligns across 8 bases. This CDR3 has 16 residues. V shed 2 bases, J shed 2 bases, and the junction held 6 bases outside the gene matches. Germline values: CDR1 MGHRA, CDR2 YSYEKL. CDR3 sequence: CASSQLGQGYTDTQYF. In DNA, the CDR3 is TGCGCCAGCAGCCAACTTGGACAGGGTTACACAGATACGCAGTATTTT.

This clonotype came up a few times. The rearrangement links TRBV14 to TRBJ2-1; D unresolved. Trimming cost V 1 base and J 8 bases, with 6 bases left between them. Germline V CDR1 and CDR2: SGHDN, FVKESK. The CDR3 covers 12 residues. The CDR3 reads CASSQGPYEQFF. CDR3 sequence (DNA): TGTGCCAGCAGCCAAGGCCCCTATGAGCAGTTCTTC. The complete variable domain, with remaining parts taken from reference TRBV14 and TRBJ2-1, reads EAGVTQFPSHSVIEKGQTVTLRCDPISGHDNLYWYRRVMGKEIKFLLHFVKESKQDESGMPNNRFLAERTGGTYSTLKVQPAELEDSGVYFCASSQGPYEQFFGPGTRLTVL.

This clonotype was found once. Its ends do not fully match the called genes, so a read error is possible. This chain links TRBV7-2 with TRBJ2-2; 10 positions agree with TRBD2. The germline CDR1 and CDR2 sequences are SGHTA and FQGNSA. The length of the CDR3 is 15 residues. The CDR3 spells CASSSGLANTEELFF. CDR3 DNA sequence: TGTGCCAGCAGCTCGGGACTAGCGAACACCGAGGAGCTGTTTTTT.

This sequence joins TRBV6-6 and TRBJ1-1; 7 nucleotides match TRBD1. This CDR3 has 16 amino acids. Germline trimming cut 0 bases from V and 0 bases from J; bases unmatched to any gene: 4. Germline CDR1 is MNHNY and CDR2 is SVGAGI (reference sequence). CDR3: CASSYSPGQMNTEAFF. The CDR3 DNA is TGTGCCAGCAGTTACTCCCCGGGACAGATGAACACTGAAGCTTTCTTT.

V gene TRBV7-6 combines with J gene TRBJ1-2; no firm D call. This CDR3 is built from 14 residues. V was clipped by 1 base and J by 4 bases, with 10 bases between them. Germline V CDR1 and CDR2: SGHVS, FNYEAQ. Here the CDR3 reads CASSLEAYGYGYTF. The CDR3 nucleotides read TGTGCCAGCAGCTTAGAAGCGTATGGCTATGGCTACACCTTC. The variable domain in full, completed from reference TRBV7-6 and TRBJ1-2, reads GAGVSQSPRYKVTKRGQDVALRCDPISGHVSLYWYRQALGQGPEFLTYFNYEAQQDKSGLPNDRFSAERPEGSISTLTIQRTEQRDSAMYRCASSLEAYGYGYTFGSGTRLTVV.